Shown below are 6 T cell receptor beta chains from a single sample sequenced in a study of shared T cell receptors in the human thymus. The protocol was immunoSEQ multiplex PCR, while the TCRdb copy is restricted to in-frame clones and leaves out a portion. The table shows some 700,000 clones, with 70% to 90% occurring only once. These data were also reused for a study on human thymus T cells.

The sequencing input was thymocytes. These receptor sequences come from a girl under three years old with a congenital heart defect.

The rearrangement joins TRBV9 to TRBJ1-2; 7 nucleotides line up with TRBD1. The CDR3 is made up of 15 amino acids. The junction had 10 bases not matched to a gene; V was cut back by 4 bases and J by 4 bases. Germline V lookup: CDR1 SGDLS, CDR2 YYNGEE. This CDR3 reads CASSPILGTAYGYTF. CDR3 DNA: TGTGCCAGCAGCCCCATTTTGGGGACAGCCTATGGCTACACCTTC.

V usage is TRBV27 and J usage is TRBJ1-2; D is possibly TRBD1 (5 bases). The CDR3 length is 14 residues. V lost 5 bases and J 5 bases, leaving 15 bases between the germline ends. Germline CDR1 reads MNHEY; CDR2 reads SMNVEV (reference sequence). The CDR3 region is CASSVLGEGYGYTF. CDR3 DNA: TGTGCCAGCAGTGTCCTCGGGGAGGGGTATGGCTACACCTTC.

The chain carries TRBV7-9 and TRBJ1-2; 10 bases fit TRBD1. In germline, CDR1 is SEHNR, CDR2 FQNEAQ (reference sequence). The CDR3 runs to 19 residues. Trimming at V came to 4 bases and at J to 2 bases, leaving 16 bases not matched to a gene. The CDR3 region has the DNA TGTGCCAGCAGCTCAGCCTATCCCGGGACAGGGGATCCCAACTATGGCTACACCTTC. Protein sequence: CASSSAYPGTGDPNYGYTF.

V is TRBV6-5 and J is TRBJ1-4; no definite D call. Trimming cost V 5 bases and J 5 bases, with 6 bases left between them. CDR3 length: 12 residues. Per the germline V gene, CDR1 is MNHEY and CDR2 is SVGAGI. The CDR3: CASSRLNEKLFF. Here the CDR3 DNA reads TGTGCCAGCAGTCGACTGAATGAAAAACTGTTTTTT.

The chain joins TRBV29-1 to TRBJ2-7, with D possibly matching TRBD1 (6 bases). The CDR3 is 13 residues long. Germline CDR1 is SQVTM and CDR2 is ANQGSEA. The V and J ends lost 8 bases and 2 bases respectively, with 16 bases between them. In DNA, the CDR3 is TGCAGCATAGGGGGTCCGGACACCTACGAGCAGTACTTC. The encoded protein is CSIGGPDTYEQYF.

CDR3 bases: TGTGCCAGCAGCCCGTCGGAGATCTATGGCTACACCTTC. It specifies CASSPSEIYGYTF. V and J are TRBV7-2 and TRBJ1-2; D gene uncertain. V dropped 5 bases and J dropped 4 bases, with 11 bases sitting between them. The CDR3 totals 13 residues. Germline loops: CDR1 SGHTA, CDR2 FQGNSA.